This T cell receptor beta chain was profiled in a study of blood T cell repertoires in COVID-19. Across the whole study: Material from acute and convalescent COVID-19 was sourced from the United States, Italy and Spain.

The study assigned cohorts using participant-reported clinical history. Donors in Cohort 3 counted as recovered after two negative PCRs, clearance, or symptom resolution. Original processing notes: Estimates of nucleated cell counts were drawn from the amplification of reference gene primers. Sequenced by immunoSEQ multiplex PCR; TCRdb stores in-frame clones only, minus some. V, J and clone size reflect that table, while D and trimming were determined from the DNA. The sample lists around 250,000 clones; 70% to 85% were seen once. This clone has more than one count but fewer than ten. Germline V gives CDR1 MNHNS, CDR2 SASEGT. V lost 0 bases and J 6 bases, leaving 18 bases between the germline ends. CDR3 length: 16 amino acids.

The chain is built from TRBV6-1 and TRBJ2-7, with D possibly TRBD2 on 5 matching bases. Sequencing used PBMCs or T cells enriched from blood (not recorded which). The TCR originated in a man aged 35-49 years who had recovered from COVID-19. This CDR3 is CASSEAVIGGRGEQYF. The CDR3 DNA follows: TGTGCCAGCAGTGAAGCGGTTATAGGAGGTCGGGGCGAGCAGTACTTC.